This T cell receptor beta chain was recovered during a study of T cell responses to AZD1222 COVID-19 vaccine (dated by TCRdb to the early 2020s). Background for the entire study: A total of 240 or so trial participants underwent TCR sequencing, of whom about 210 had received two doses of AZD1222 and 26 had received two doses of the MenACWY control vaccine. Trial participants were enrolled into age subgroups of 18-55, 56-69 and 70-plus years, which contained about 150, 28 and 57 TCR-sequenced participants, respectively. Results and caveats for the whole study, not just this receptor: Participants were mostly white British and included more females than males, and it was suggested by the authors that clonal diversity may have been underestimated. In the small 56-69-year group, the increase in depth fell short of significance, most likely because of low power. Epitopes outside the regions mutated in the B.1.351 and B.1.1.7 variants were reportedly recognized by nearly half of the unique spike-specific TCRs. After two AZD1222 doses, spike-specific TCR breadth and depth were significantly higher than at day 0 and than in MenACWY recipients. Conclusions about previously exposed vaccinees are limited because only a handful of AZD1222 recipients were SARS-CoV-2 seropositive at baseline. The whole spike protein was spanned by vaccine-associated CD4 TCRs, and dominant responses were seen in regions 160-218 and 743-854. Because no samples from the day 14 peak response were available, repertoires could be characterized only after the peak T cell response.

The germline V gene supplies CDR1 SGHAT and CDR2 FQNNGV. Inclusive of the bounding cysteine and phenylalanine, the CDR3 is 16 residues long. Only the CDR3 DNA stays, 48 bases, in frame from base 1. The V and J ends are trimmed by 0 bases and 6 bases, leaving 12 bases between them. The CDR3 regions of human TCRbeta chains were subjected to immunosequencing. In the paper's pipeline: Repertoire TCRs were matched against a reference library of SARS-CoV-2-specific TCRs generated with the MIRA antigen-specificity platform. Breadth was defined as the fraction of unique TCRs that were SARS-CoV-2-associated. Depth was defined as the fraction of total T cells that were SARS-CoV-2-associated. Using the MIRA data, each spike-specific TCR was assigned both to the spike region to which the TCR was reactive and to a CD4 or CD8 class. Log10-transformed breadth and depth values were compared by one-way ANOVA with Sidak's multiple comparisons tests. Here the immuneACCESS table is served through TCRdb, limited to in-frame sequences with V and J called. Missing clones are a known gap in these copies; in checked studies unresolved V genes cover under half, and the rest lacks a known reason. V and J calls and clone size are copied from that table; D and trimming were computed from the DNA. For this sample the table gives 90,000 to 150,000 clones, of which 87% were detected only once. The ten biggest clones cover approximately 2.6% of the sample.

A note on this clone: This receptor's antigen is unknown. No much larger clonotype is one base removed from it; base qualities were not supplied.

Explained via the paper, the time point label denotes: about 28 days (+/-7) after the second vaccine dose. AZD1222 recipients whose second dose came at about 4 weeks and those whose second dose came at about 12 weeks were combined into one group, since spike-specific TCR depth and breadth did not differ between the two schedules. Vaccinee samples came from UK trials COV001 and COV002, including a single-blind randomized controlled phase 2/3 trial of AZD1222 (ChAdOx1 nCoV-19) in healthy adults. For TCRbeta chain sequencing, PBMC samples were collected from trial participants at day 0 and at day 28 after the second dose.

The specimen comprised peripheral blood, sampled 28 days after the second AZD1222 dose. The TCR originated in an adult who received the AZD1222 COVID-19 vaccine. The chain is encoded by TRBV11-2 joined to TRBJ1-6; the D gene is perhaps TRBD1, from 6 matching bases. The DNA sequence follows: TGTGCCAGCAGCTTAGACTGGGGGGCACCTAATTCACCCCTCCACTTT. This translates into CASSLDWGAPNSPLHF.